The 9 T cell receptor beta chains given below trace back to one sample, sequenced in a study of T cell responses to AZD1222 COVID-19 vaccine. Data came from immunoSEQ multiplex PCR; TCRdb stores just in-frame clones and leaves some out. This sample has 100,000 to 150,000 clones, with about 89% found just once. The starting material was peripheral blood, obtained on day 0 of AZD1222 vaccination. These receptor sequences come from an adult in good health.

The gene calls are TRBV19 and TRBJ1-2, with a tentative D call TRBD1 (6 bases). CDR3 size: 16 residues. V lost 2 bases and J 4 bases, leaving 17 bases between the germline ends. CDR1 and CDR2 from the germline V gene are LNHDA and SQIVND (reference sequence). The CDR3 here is CASSISSGGDLYGYTF. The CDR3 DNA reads TGTGCCAGTAGTATAAGTTCCGGGGGCGATCTCTATGGCTACACCTTC.

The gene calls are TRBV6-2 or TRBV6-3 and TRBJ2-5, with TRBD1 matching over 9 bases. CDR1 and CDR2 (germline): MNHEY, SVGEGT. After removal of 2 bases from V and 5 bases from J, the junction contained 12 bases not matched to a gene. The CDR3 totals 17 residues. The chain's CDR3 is CASSYPGGTGYTETQYF. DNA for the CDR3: TGTGCCAGCAGTTACCCCGGCGGGACAGGGTATACGGAGACCCAGTACTTC.

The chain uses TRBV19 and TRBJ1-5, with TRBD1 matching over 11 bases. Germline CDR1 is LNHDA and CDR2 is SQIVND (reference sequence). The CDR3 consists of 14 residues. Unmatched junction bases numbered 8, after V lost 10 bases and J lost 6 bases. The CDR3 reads CATSRTGGFQPQHF. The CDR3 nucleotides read TGTGCCACCTCTCGGACAGGGGGCTTTCAGCCCCAGCATTTT.

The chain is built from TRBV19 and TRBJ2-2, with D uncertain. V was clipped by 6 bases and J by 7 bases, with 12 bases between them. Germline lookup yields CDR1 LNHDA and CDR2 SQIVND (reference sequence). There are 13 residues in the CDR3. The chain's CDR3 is CASRVVGGGELFF. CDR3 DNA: TGTGCCAGTAGGGTAGTGGGTGGCGGGGAGCTGTTTTTT.

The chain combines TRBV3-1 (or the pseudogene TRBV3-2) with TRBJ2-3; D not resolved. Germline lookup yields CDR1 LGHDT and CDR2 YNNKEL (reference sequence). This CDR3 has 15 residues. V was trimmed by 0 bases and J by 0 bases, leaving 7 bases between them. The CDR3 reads CASSQDLGSTDTQYF. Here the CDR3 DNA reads TGTGCCAGCAGCCAAGATCTTGGGAGCACAGATACGCAGTATTTT.

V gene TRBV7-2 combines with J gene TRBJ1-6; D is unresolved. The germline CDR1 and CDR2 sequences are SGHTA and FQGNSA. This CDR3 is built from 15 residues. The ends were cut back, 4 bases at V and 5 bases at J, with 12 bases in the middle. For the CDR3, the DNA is TGTGCCAGCAGCTACATTGACATAAATAATTCACCCCTCCACTTT. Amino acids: CASSYIDINNSPLHF. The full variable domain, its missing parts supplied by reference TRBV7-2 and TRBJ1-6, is GAGVSQSPSNKVTEKGKDVELRCDPISGHTALYWYRQSLGQGLEFLIYFQGNSAPDKSGLPSDRFSAERTGGSVSTLTIQRTQQEDSAVYLCASSYIDINNSPLHFGNGTRLTVT.

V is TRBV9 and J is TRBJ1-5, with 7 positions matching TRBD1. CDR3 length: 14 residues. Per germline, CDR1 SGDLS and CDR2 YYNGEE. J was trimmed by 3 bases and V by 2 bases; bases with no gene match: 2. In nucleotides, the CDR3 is TGTGCCAGCAGCGTGGGACAGTACAATCAGCCCCAGCATTTT. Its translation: CASSVGQYNQPQHF. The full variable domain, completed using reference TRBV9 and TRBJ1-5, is DSGVTQTPKHLITATGQRVTLRCSPRSGDLSVYWYQQSLDQGLQFLIQYYNGEERAKGNILERFSAQQFPDLHSELNLSSLELGDSALYFCASSVGQYNQPQHFGDGTRLSIL.

The CDR3: CASSLGTSGSPLHF. The CDR3 nucleotides are TGTGCCAGCAGCTTGGGTACCTCGGGTTCACCCCTCCACTTT. The J gene is TRBJ1-6, the V gene TRBV7-8; D is ambiguous. The CDR3 runs to 14 residues. In germline, CDR1 is SGHVS, CDR2 FQNEAQ. V lost 3 bases to trimming and J lost 9 bases, with 12 bases between them.

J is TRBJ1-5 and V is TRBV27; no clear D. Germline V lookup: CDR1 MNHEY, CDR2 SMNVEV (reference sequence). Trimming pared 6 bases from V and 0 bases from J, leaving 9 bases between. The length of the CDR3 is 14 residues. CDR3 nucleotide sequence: TGTGCCAGCAGCCGCGAGGTTAGCAATCAGCCCCAGCATTTT. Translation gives CASSREVSNQPQHF.